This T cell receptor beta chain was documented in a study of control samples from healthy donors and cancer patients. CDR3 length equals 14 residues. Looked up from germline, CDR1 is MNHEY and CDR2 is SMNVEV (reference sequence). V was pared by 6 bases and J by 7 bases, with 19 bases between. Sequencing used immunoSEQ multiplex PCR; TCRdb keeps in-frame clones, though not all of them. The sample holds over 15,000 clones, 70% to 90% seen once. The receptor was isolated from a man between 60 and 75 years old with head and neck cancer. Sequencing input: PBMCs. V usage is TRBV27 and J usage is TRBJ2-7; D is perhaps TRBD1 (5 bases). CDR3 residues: CASSHRLQGFEQYF. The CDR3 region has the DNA TGTGCCAGCAGCCACCGTCTTCAGGGTTTTGAGCAGTACTTC.